This T cell receptor (beta chain) was captured by sequencing in a study of early T cells in non-severe SARS-CoV-2 infection. The wider study: Sequencing of unsorted whole blood was done on bulk RNA, leaving chains unpaired. Study-level results: Sequences matched to VDJdb favored anti-spike CD8 responses, while private and CD4 specificities were missed.

The CDR3 is made up of 14 amino acids. Germline CDR1 is MDHEN and CDR2 is SYDVKM. Germline trimming cut 8 bases from V and 0 bases from J; bases unmatched to any gene: 5. Individual cDNA molecules received unique molecular identifiers during library preparation. TCRdb reprocessed the 5' RACE reads via MiXCR and lists one record per CDR3 protein. This table has roughly 81,000 distinct CDR3 sequences, over 10% appearing once. About this clonotype: Its antigen is as yet unknown.

The chain joins TRBV28 to TRBJ2-3; 7 nucleotides match TRBD1. The receptor was isolated from an adult who was a healthcare worker with PCR-confirmed SARS-CoV-2 infection or an uninfected control (not recorded which). The material sequenced was whole blood. The CDR3 sequence: CASRQGTSTDTQYF. The CDR3 DNA reads TGTGCCAGCCGACAGGGAACCAGCACAGATACGCAGTATTTT.